One and the same sample provided the 17 T cell receptor beta chains below, sequenced in a study of cytomegalovirus exposure and HLA in healthy donors. The repertoire was sequenced with immunoSEQ multiplex PCR; TCRdb's copy has only in-frame clones and lacks some. Of 65,000 to 90,000 clones listed, approximately 96% are singletons. Sequencing was performed on PBMCs. The source is a man aged 18-30 years in good health and CMV-seronegative.

J is TRBJ2-3 and V is TRBV9; 7 bases line up with TRBD2. Germline V gene sequence: CDR1 SGDLS, CDR2 YYNGEE. This CDR3 is 16 amino acids long. Trimming at V came to 3 bases and at J to 0 bases, leaving 7 bases not matched to a gene. The CDR3 region is CASSEGGGTSTDTQYF. CDR3 bases: TGTGCCAGCAGCGAGGGCGGGGGAACTAGCACAGATACGCAGTATTTT.

This clone appeared a single time. This sequence joins TRBV10-1 and TRBJ1-1; 8 positions match TRBD1. Germline values: CDR1 WNHNN, CDR2 SYGVQD (reference sequence). V trimming: 6 bases; J trimming: 6 bases; junction bases outside the gene matches: 9. There are 14 residues in the CDR3. For the CDR3, the DNA is TGCGCCAGCAGCCAACAGGGGGAAGGGGCTGAAGCTTTCTTT. Translation: CASSQQGEGAEAFF.

This chain connects TRBV18 to TRBJ1-2; no clear D. This CDR3 has 16 residues. Germline CDR1 KGHSH, CDR2 LQKENI. Trimming took off 2 bases at V and 6 bases at J, with 19 bases between the two ends. The CDR3 nucleotides read TGTGCCAGCTCACCAGAGGCCGTGCCTCCCGAAGATGGCTACACCTTC. This encodes CASSPEAVPPEDGYTF.

The gene calls are TRBV27 and TRBJ1-1, with 7 bases identical to TRBD1. J lost 6 bases, V lost 3 bases, and 10 bases had no gene match. Germline V gives CDR1 MNHEY, CDR2 SMNVEV (reference sequence). The CDR3 contains 15 residues. The CDR3 loop reads CASSFTRSGTAEAFF. In DNA form, the CDR3 reads TGTGCCAGCAGTTTTACCCGATCCGGGACAGCTGAAGCTTTCTTT.

The J gene is TRBJ2-1, the V gene TRBV14, with D possibly matching TRBD2 (7 bases). Germline V gene sequence: CDR1 SGHDN, CDR2 FVKESK. Trimming shortened V by 0 bases and J by 6 bases, and 12 bases separated the two germline ends. The CDR3 consists of 15 residues. DNA for the CDR3: TGTGCCAGCAGCCAAGAAATGGCGGGGGCCAATGAGCAGTTCTTC. Protein product: CASSQEMAGANEQFF.

In DNA form, the CDR3 reads TGTGCCAGCAGTTTACTTCAGGGGGTGACTGAAGCTTTCTTT. Translation: CASSLLQGVTEAFF. V and J are TRBV27 and TRBJ1-1, with TRBD1 matching 7 bases. The CDR3 has 14 residues. The V gene's germline CDR1 is MNHEY and CDR2 SMNVEV (reference sequence). V lost 2 bases, J lost 5 bases, and 5 bases stayed unmatched.

The chain uses TRBV27 and TRBJ2-7; TRBD2 is a possible D gene (6 bases). V lost 6 bases and J lost 3, with 18 bases in between. The CDR3 covers 15 residues. Germline lookup yields CDR1 MNHEY and CDR2 SMNVEV (reference sequence). CDR3 sequence reads: CASRQNSGLVYEQYF. In nucleotides, the CDR3 is TGTGCCAGCAGACAAAACTCGGGACTCGTCTACGAGCAGTACTTC.

This rearrangement joins TRBV5-4 to TRBJ1-4; D gene ambiguous. The CDR3 totals 14 residues. Germline assignment: CDR1 SGHNT and CDR2 YYREEE (reference sequence). V was clipped by 0 bases and J by 3 bases, with 6 bases between them. This CDR3 is CASSLGTANEKLFF. DNA for the CDR3: TGTGCCAGCAGCTTGGGAACGGCTAATGAAAAACTGTTTTTT.

The V call is TRBV7-2, the J call TRBJ2-7, with unresolved D. The V gene lost 6 bases and the J gene lost 7 bases, with 10 bases spanning the gap. This CDR3 is built from 11 residues. Germline CDR1 SGHTA, CDR2 FQGNSA. The CDR3 reads CASSNLLEQYF. The CDR3, as DNA: TGTGCCAGCAGTAATCTCTTGGAGCAGTACTTC.

This chain connects TRBV5-8 to TRBJ2-2; 11 positions match TRBD1. The germline V gene encodes CDR1 SGHTS and CDR2 YDEGEE. The ends lost 6 bases at V and 7 bases at J; junction bases unmatched: 11. The CDR3 has 16 residues. CDR3 loop: CASIQRRTGGYGELFF. Here the CDR3 DNA reads TGTGCCAGCATCCAAAGGCGGACAGGGGGCTACGGGGAGCTGTTTTTT.

The rearrangement uses TRBV11-2 and TRBJ2-6; 8 nucleotides agree with TRBD1. Germline values: CDR1 SGHAT, CDR2 FQNNGV. V shed 4 bases and J 0 bases; nucleotides not matched to a gene: 5. CDR3 length: 17 amino acids. The CDR3 DNA follows: TGTGCCAGCAGCTACGACAGGGGCTACTCTGGGGCCAACGTCCTGACTTTC. This sequence encodes CASSYDRGYSGANVLTF.

The genes are TRBV28 and TRBJ2-4, with TRBD1 matching over 11 bases. Unmatched junction bases numbered 7, after V lost 5 bases and J lost 4 bases. This CDR3 is 16 amino acids long. Per the germline V gene, CDR1 is MDHEN and CDR2 is SYDVKM. In DNA form, the CDR3 reads TGTGCCAGCAGTCTCCGGGACAGGGGGAATAAAAACATTCAGTACTTC. Its protein is CASSLRDRGNKNIQYF. Using reference TRBV28 and TRBJ2-4 for the parts outside the CDR3, the full variable domain is DVKVTQSSRYLVKRTGEKVFLECVQDMDHENMFWYRQDPGLGLRLIYFSYDVKMKEKGDIPEGYSVSREKKERFSLILESASTNQTSMYLCASSLRDRGNKNIQYFGAGTRLSVL.

This clone has a single count. This sequence joins TRBV27 and TRBJ1-5; 7 positions agree with TRBD1. Germline CDR1 reads MNHEY; CDR2 reads SMNVEV (reference sequence). This CDR3 has 14 amino acids. V lost 8 bases, J lost 1 base, and 5 bases stayed unmatched. The CDR3 sequence is CASGPGGSNQPQHF. The DNA of the CDR3 is TGTGCCAGCGGTCCAGGGGGGAGCAATCAGCCCCAGCATTTT.

Concerning this clone itself: One end of the junction does not line up with germline, which may come from a read error. V usage is TRBV6-1 and J usage is TRBJ1-1; TRBD1 matches 7 bases. The CDR3 totals 14 residues. The germline gives CDR1 MNHNS, CDR2 SASEGT. Written as DNA, the CDR3 is TGTGCCAGCAGGGAAGACAGGGTTAACACTGAAGCTTTCTTT. This translates into CASREDRVNTEAFF.

This clone was counted a few times. V gene TRBV4-2 combines with J gene TRBJ1-2; 7 nucleotides align to TRBD1. Germline CDR1 and CDR2: LGHNA and YNFKEQ. V shed 1 base and J 0 bases; nucleotides not matched to a gene: 2. The CDR3 totals 15 residues. In DNA, the CDR3 is TGTGCCAGCAGCCAAGTGGGACAGCCTAACTATGGCTACACCTTC. Its translation: CASSQVGQPNYGYTF.

The J gene is TRBJ2-3, the V gene TRBV9; a weak D match, TRBD2 (5 bases). The CDR3 consists of 14 residues. Per germline, CDR1 SGDLS and CDR2 YYNGEE. V was cut by 0 bases and J by 4 bases, with 9 bases left in between. The CDR3 reads CASSVVPRADTQYF. The CDR3 region has the DNA TGTGCCAGCAGCGTAGTTCCGAGGGCAGATACGCAGTATTTT.

J is TRBJ2-1 and V is TRBV6-1; 10 bases align to TRBD2. The CDR3 loop spans 16 amino acids. Germline V gives CDR1 MNHNS, CDR2 SASEGT. The J segment lost 4 bases and the V segment lost 1 base, leaving 4 bases of the junction unmatched. CDR3 bases: TGTGCCAGCAGTGAAGGGAGCGGGGGGGTTTACAATGAGCAGTTCTTC. Amino acid sequence: CASSEGSGGVYNEQFF.